This T cell receptor beta chain was retrieved from a study of blood T cells in healthy people across ages. The study's findings and limits: Nothing was known about donor CMV status, and this possibly confounded expanded clonotype changes.

Per the germline V gene, CDR1 is MNHEY and CDR2 is SVGEGT. The CDR3 loop spans 12 amino acids. A sample-barcoded 5' primer and a J-beta primer mix were used in a second PCR of about 7 to 11 cycles. A tag from a template-switch adaptor with 12 random nucleotides marked each cDNA molecule. One entry per CDR3 protein, called by TCRdb with MiXCR from the 5' RACE reads. The sample lists about 1.5 million distinct CDR3 sequences, 40% to 45% occurring once. On this clonotype itself: Its antigen remains unknown. At one end, the junction sequence differs from germline, possibly due to a read error.

The sequencing sample was made of blood. The TCR sequence derives from a woman in her late teens or twenties in good health. J is TRBJ2-1 and V is TRBV6-2 or TRBV6-3; D is unclear. The CDR3 region is CASSPDFDEEFF. CDR3 DNA: TGTGCCAGCAGTCCCGACTTCGATGAGGAGTTCTTC.